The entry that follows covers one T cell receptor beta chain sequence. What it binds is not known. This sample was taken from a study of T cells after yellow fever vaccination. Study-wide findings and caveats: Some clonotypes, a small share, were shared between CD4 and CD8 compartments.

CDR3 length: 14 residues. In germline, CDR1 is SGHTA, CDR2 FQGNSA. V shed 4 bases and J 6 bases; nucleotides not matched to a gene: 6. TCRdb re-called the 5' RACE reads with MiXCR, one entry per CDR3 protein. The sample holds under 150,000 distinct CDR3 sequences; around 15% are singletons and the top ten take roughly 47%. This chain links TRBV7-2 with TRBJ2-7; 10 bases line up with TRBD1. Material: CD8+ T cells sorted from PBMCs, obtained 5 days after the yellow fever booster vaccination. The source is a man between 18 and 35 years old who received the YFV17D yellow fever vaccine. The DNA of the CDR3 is TGTGCCAGCAGCTATGGGGACAGGGGAGGCGAGCAGTACGTC. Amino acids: CASSYGDRGGEQYV.